Below, 26 T cell receptor beta chains from the same sample are listed, as sequenced in a study of cytomegalovirus exposure and HLA in healthy donors (dated 2017 in TCRdb). The library was obtained by the immunoSEQ multiplex PCR assay. The multiplex PCR relied on a mix of 60 forward primers for TCR Vbeta segments and 13 reverse primers for TCR Jbeta segments. TCRdb re-hosts the immuneACCESS table, in-frame sequences only. Its copies lack some clones; in the studies checked, an unresolved V gene accounts for under half of them, and the cause for the rest is not known. In this sample the table shows around 200,000 clones, 70% to 85% of which occur a single time. 1.5% to 2% of the sample goes to the ten largest clones. The sequencing sample was made of PBMCs. The source is a man aged 50-59 years in good health and CMV-seronegative.

This chain joins TRBV11-1 and TRBJ1-2, with D perhaps matching TRBD1 (5 bases). The CDR3 is 14 residues long. The germline gives CDR1 SGHAT, CDR2 FQDESV (reference sequence). The V and J ends lost 5 bases and 2 bases respectively, with 12 bases between them. The DNA for the CDR3 is TGTGCCAGCAGCCAATCGGCAGGGAACTATGGCTACACCTTC. Protein: CASSQSAGNYGYTF.

The genes are TRBV2 and TRBJ2-5; 8 bases map to TRBD1. The J call is uncertain, as TRBJ2-7 better fits the DNA end. This CDR3 has 15 residues. Germline CDR1 SNHLY, CDR2 FYNNEI. The chain's CDR3 is CASSDRQGLGYEQYF. The CDR3 DNA reads as TGTGCCAGCAGTGACCGACAGGGGCTAGGGTACGAGCAGTACTTC.

V and J are TRBV6-5 and TRBJ2-4; 8 bases align to TRBD1. CDR1 MNHEY and CDR2 SVGAGI come from the germline V gene. J gave up 7 bases and V 5 bases, and 7 bases lay outside the gene matches. CDR3 length equals 14 residues. CDR3 sequence reads: CASSPDRDLNIQYF. CDR3 coding DNA: TGTGCCAGCAGTCCGGACAGGGATCTCAACATTCAGTACTTC.

The chain couples TRBV15 to TRBJ2-6; D not certain. Between the trimmed V and J ends, which lost 8 bases and 4 bases, there was a span of 6 bases. CDR3 length equals 12 residues. CDR1 LNHNV and CDR2 YYDKDF come from the germline V gene (reference sequence). The CDR3 DNA follows: TGTGCCACCTACTCCGGGGCCAACGTCCTGACTTTC. Amino acids: CATYSGANVLTF.

The rearrangement uses TRBV2 and TRBJ2-3; no clear D gene. Between the trimmed V and J ends, which lost 2 bases and 0 bases, there was a span of 9 bases. This CDR3 is built from 15 residues. Germline V lookup: CDR1 SNHLY, CDR2 FYNNEI. In DNA form, the CDR3 reads TGTGCCAGCAGTGAATCCCTTACTAGCACAGATACGCAGTATTTT. Translating it yields CASSESLTSTDTQYF.

The chain employs TRBV27 and TRBJ2-1; 8 bases match TRBD2. Germline-derived CDR1 and CDR2 are MNHEY and SMNVEV (reference sequence). V was clipped by 5 bases and J by 7 bases; unmatched bases: 10. CDR3 length: 15 amino acids. CDR3 in DNA: TGTGCCAGCAGTGTCCCAGGAGCGGGAGCTAATGAGCAGTTCTTC. This sequence encodes CASSVPGAGANEQFF.

Worth noting for this clone: The same CDR3 arises from other DNA sequences in this sample as well. The CDR3 loop reads CASSYSRGTEAFF. In DNA form, the CDR3 reads TGTGCCAGCAGTTACTCGCGGGGAACTGAAGCTTTCTTT. The J gene is TRBJ1-1, the V gene TRBV6-5, with no clear D. V lost 0 bases and J lost 5, with 7 bases in between. Germline values: CDR1 MNHEY, CDR2 SVGAGI. CDR3 length: 13 amino acids.

The chain recombines TRBV4-1 with TRBJ2-2, with 10 bases matching TRBD2. Germline-derived CDR1 and CDR2 are MGHRA and YSYEKL. The CDR3 runs to 17 residues. The V gene end was trimmed by 1 base and the J gene end by 2 bases; junction bases not matched to a gene: 4. The CDR3 loop is CASSQGGLAENTGELFF. In nucleotides, the CDR3 is TGCGCCAGCAGCCAAGGCGGACTAGCGGAAAACACCGGGGAGCTGTTTTTT.

J is TRBJ1-5 and V is TRBV4-2, with 11 bases lining up with TRBD1. There are 16 residues in the CDR3. V was pared by 3 bases and J by 4 bases, with 5 bases of the junction left unmatched. Germline loops: CDR1 LGHNA, CDR2 YNFKEQ. The CDR3 region is CASSHAGTGGNQPQHF. The CDR3 nucleotides are TGTGCCAGCAGCCACGCCGGGACAGGGGGTAATCAGCCCCAGCATTTT.

V usage is TRBV27 and J usage is TRBJ2-1; TRBD2 matches at 10 bases. Germline V gene lookup returns CDR1 MNHEY and CDR2 SMNVEV (reference sequence). The CDR3 is 17 residues long. V was clipped by 0 bases and J by 5 bases; unmatched bases: 7. CDR3: CASSLSTGTSENNEQFF. The CDR3 DNA follows: TGTGCCAGCAGTTTATCGACCGGGACTAGCGAGAACAATGAGCAGTTCTTC.

This clone has only a few counts. The rearrangement joins TRBV6-1 to TRBJ2-3; D is unresolved. CDR1 and CDR2 from the germline V gene are MNHNS and SASEGT. The CDR3 covers 15 residues. Trimming shortened V by 3 bases and J by 5 bases, and 15 bases separated the two germline ends. The CDR3 sequence is CASSDVHVRGDTQYF. CDR3 nucleotide sequence: TGTGCCAGCAGTGATGTTCATGTGAGAGGAGATACGCAGTATTTT.

The chain carries TRBV7-9 and TRBJ1-1; a possible D gene is TRBD1 (5 bases). V lost 1 base, J lost 8 bases, and 17 bases lay in between. This CDR3 comprises 15 residues. Germline-derived CDR1 and CDR2 are SEHNR and FQNEAQ (reference sequence). CDR3 coding DNA: TGTGCCAGCAGCTTAGGAGGCGGGGGACCGGGGGAAGCTTTCTTT. Residues: CASSLGGGGPGEAFF. Using reference TRBV7-9 and TRBJ1-1 for the parts outside the CDR3, the full variable domain is DTGVSQNPRHKITKRGQNVTFRCDPISEHNRLYWYRQTLGQGPEFLTYFQNEAQLEKSRLLSDRFSAERPKGSFSTLEIQRTEQGDSAMYLCASSLGGGGPGEAFFGQGTRLTVV.

The V call is TRBV27, the J call TRBJ2-4, with 7 nucleotides matching TRBD2. The germline V gene encodes CDR1 MNHEY and CDR2 SMNVEV (reference sequence). V lost 4 bases, J lost 8 bases, and 2 bases stayed unmatched. CDR3 length equals 12 residues. The CDR3, as DNA: TGTGCCAGCAGTTGGGGGGGGGACATTCAGTACTTC. Its translation is CASSWGGDIQYF.

The chain links TRBV29-1 to TRBJ1-5; 9 bases are shared with TRBD1. Germline trimming cut 4 bases from V and 4 bases from J; bases unmatched to any gene: 8. This CDR3 contains 15 residues. Germline CDR1 is SQVTM and CDR2 is ANQGSEA. The CDR3 region has the DNA TGCAGCGTTGTTTGGGGGACAGGGCAGAATCAGCCCCAGCATTTT. It is translated as CSVVWGTGQNQPQHF.

This clone was observed a handful of times. The rearrangement uses TRBV5-6 and TRBJ2-2; TRBD2 aligns across 16 bases. Germline-derived CDR1 and CDR2 are SGHDT and YYEEEE. The CDR3 is 18 residues long. After removal of 6 bases from V and 3 bases from J, the junction contained 8 bases not matched to a gene. The CDR3 DNA is TGTGCCAGCATGGGACTAGCGGGAGGGGGGCTTGACACCGGGGAGCTGTTTTTT. Translating gives CASMGLAGGGLDTGELFF. Filled out from reference TRBV5-6 and TRBJ2-2, the complete variable domain reads DAGVTQSPTHLIKTRGQQVTLRCSPKSGHDTVSWYQQALGQGPQFIFQYYEEEERQRGNFPDRFSGHQFPNYSSELNVNALLLGDSALYLCASMGLAGGGLDTGELFFGEGSRLTVL.

The chain joins TRBV2 to TRBJ2-1; 7 positions match TRBD1. The CDR3 consists of 15 residues. Germline V gene lookup returns CDR1 SNHLY and CDR2 FYNNEI. V shed 7 bases and J 5 bases; nucleotides not matched to a gene: 11. The CDR3 loop reads CASNYDRVPDNEQFF. The DNA of the CDR3 is TGTGCCAGCAACTACGACAGGGTCCCTGACAATGAGCAGTTCTTC.

This clone has just one count. The chain uses TRBV6-1 and TRBJ1-4, with D unclear. Germline loops: CDR1 MNHNS, CDR2 SASEGT. The CDR3 covers 14 residues. Trimming shortened V by 8 bases and J by 4 bases, and 14 bases separated the two germline ends. Written as DNA, the CDR3 is TGTGCCAGCGGGAGAGCGGACGGTAATGAAAAACTGTTTTTT. Translating it yields CASGRADGNEKLFF.

The rearrangement joins TRBV19 to TRBJ2-7; 9 bases map to TRBD1. The CDR3 runs to 15 residues. Germline loops: CDR1 LNHDA, CDR2 SQIVND (reference sequence). V dropped 5 bases and J dropped 4; count of bases not matched to a gene: 9. The CDR3 loop is CASSPDRGSPYEQYF. The CDR3 region has the DNA TGTGCCAGTAGTCCGGACAGGGGCTCGCCTTACGAGCAGTACTTC.

The V and J genes are TRBV5-4 and TRBJ2-2, with 7 nucleotides matching TRBD2. Germline lookup yields CDR1 SGHNT and CDR2 YYREEE (reference sequence). The ends lost 3 bases at V and 1 base at J; junction bases unmatched: 3. The CDR3 length is 15 residues. CDR3 in amino acids: CASSSRTRNTGELFF. CDR3 in DNA: TGTGCCAGCAGCTCCCGGACTAGGAACACCGGGGAGCTGTTTTTT.

The chain has TRBV5-1 and TRBJ2-5, with D possibly matching TRBD1 (5 bases). The V end lost 4 bases, the J end lost 0 bases, and 10 bases lay between the germline ends. The CDR3 totals 14 residues. CDR1 is SGHRS, CDR2 YFSETQ, per germline. The CDR3 coding sequence is TGCGCCAGCAGCGCGCAGGGTAACCAAGAGACCCAGTACTTC. Translating gives CASSAQGNQETQYF.

The chain employs TRBV5-6 and TRBJ1-1, with a weak D call TRBD1 (6 bases). Trimming cost V 3 bases and J 5 bases, with 8 bases left between them. In germline, CDR1 is SGHDT, CDR2 YYEEEE. The CDR3 spans 12 residues. CDR3 in DNA: TGTGCCAGCAGCTCGGACAGTACTGAAGCTTTCTTT. It codes for CASSSDSTEAFF.

The chain employs TRBV28 and TRBJ2-3; 11 nucleotides agree with TRBD2. Trimming removed 11 bases from V and 1 base from J; junction bases left unmatched: 17. The CDR3 extends over 18 amino acids. CDR1 is MDHEN and CDR2 is SYDVKM in the germline V gene. This CDR3 is CAAIAGGLRSVGTDTQYF. CDR3 coding DNA: TGTGCCGCCATAGCGGGAGGGCTGAGGTCGGTCGGCACAGATACGCAGTATTTT.

The chain couples TRBV7-6 to TRBJ1-6; D is uncertain. V was trimmed by 1 base and J by 0 bases, leaving 4 bases between them. The germline V gene has CDR1 SGHVS and CDR2 FNYEAQ. There are 15 residues in the CDR3. The DNA of the CDR3 is TGTGCCAGCAGCTTAGGGAGCTCCTATAATTCACCCCTCCACTTT. As protein: CASSLGSSYNSPLHF.

The chain uses TRBV2 and TRBJ1-2, with unresolved D. Germline V lookup: CDR1 SNHLY, CDR2 FYNNEI. This CDR3 contains 14 residues. V dropped 0 bases and J dropped 5 bases, with 10 bases sitting between them. The CDR3 DNA reads as TGTGCCAGCAGTGAAGCGCTGGCAGATTATGGCTACACCTTC. Amino acid sequence: CASSEALADYGYTF.

The chain carries TRBV30 and TRBJ1-1, with D perhaps matching TRBD1 (6 bases). V lost 2 bases and J 7 bases, leaving 11 bases between the germline ends. Looked up from germline, CDR1 is GTSNPN and CDR2 is SVGIG (reference sequence). The CDR3 has 12 residues. The CDR3 coding sequence is TGTGCCTGGAGTCCTAGGGGGAGTGAAGCTTTCTTT. Translating gives CAWSPRGSEAFF.

Only one count was recorded for this clone. This chain links TRBV9 with TRBJ1-2; no firm D call. The CDR3 totals 16 residues. CDR1 is SGDLS and CDR2 is YYNGEE in the germline V gene. The V gene lost 4 bases and the J gene lost 8 bases, with 24 bases spanning the gap. The CDR3 protein is CASSSGLARRAGGYTF. The CDR3 DNA sequence: TGTGCCAGCAGCTCGGGCCTTGCAAGGAGAGCGGGGGGCTACACCTTC.